This T cell receptor beta chain was captured by sequencing in a study of spatial heterogeneity in lung cancer. Study-wide results and caveats: Tracking of tumor mutation counts was seen in expanded intratumoral alpha and beta TCR counts. Estimated coverage of tumor T cells was about 7% for alpha and roughly 13% for beta chains.

CDR1 and CDR2 from the germline V gene are SGHTA and FQGNSA. The V and J ends lost 4 bases and 3 bases respectively, with 16 bases between them. CDR3 size: 16 residues. The sample's time point: sample taken at primary tumor resection. The donors were 72 patients with non-small cell lung cancer that was early-stage and untreated. Researchers sequenced whole RNA taken from tumor, nontumor lung or frozen PBMC without sorting. Every TCR cDNA molecule carried a tag that served as a unique molecular identifier. One entry per CDR3 protein, called by TCRdb with MiXCR from the 5' RACE reads. Of approximately 23,000 distinct CDR3 sequences in the sample, 4.8% were seen once. This clonotype was seen ten or more times. Its antigen is still unknown.

The chain carries TRBV7-2 and TRBJ2-1; maybe TRBD2 (5 bases). The receptor comes from a male donor with early-stage non-small cell lung cancer. The input for sequencing was lung tumor tissue, taken at surgery. The CDR3 coding sequence is TGTGCCAGCAGCTATTCGATCGGGGAGAACTACAATGAGCAGTTCTTC. This codes for CASSYSIGENYNEQFF.